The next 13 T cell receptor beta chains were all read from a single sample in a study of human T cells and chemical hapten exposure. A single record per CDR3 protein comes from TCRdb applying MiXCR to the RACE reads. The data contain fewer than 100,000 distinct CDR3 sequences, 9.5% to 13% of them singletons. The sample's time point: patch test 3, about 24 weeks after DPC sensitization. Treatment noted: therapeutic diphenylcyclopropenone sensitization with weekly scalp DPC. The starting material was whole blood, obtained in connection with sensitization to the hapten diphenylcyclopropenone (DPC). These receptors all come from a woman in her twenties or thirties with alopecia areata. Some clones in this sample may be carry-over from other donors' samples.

CDR3 in amino acids: CASSFGTGGVDSNQPQHF. The CDR3 nucleotides read TGTGCCAGCAGCTTTGGGACAGGGGGCGTCGATAGCAATCAGCCCCAGCATTTT. The V call is TRBV5-6, the J call TRBJ1-5, with 12 bases that match TRBD1. CDR3 length equals 18 residues. CDR1 is SGHDT and CDR2 is YYEEEE in the germline V gene. With 2 bases clipped from V and 0 bases from J, the junction kept 6 bases outside the gene matches. The variable domain in full, with the rest retrieved from reference TRBV5-6 and TRBJ1-5, is DAGVTQSPTHLIKTRGQQVTLRCSPKSGHDTVSWYQQALGQGPQFIFQYYEEEERQRGNFPDRFSGHQFPNYSSELNVNALLLGDSALYLCASSFGTGGVDSNQPQHFGDGTRLSIL.

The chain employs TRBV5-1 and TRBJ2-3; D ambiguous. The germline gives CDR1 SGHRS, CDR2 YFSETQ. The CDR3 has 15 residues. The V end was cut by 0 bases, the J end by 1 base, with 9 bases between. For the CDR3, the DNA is TGCGCCAGCAGCTTGGCCTGGGCGGGCACAGATACGCAGTATTTT. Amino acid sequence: CASSLAWAGTDTQYF.

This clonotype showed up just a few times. The chain's CDR3 is CASSDSANRWTEAFF. The CDR3 DNA is TGCGCCAGCAGCGACTCAGCCAACCGTTGGACTGAAGCTTTCTTT. This chain links TRBV5-1 with TRBJ1-1; D gene ambiguous. Trimming cost V 4 bases and J 5 bases, with 18 bases left between them. The CDR3 sequence is 15 residues long. Germline V lookup: CDR1 SGHRS, CDR2 YFSETQ. Filled out from reference TRBV5-1 and TRBJ1-1, the complete variable domain reads KAGVTQTPRYLIKTRGQQVTLSCSPISGHRSVSWYQQTPGQGLQFLFEYFSETQRNKGNFPGRFSGRQFSNSRSEMNVSTLELGDSALYLCASSDSANRWTEAFFGQGTRLTVV.

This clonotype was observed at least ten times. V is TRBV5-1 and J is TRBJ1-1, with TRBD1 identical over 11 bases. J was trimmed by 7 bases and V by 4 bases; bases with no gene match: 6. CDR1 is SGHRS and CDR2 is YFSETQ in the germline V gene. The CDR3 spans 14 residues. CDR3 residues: CASSLLGQGVEAFF. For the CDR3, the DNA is TGCGCCAGCAGCCTCCTGGGACAGGGGGTTGAAGCTTTCTTT.

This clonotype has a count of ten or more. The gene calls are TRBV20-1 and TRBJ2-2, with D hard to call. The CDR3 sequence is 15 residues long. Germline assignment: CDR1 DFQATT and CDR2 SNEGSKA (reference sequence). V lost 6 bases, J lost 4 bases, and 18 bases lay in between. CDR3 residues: CSAPPSGIGTGELFF. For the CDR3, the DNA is TGCAGTGCCCCTCCATCGGGTATTGGCACCGGGGAGCTGTTTTTT.

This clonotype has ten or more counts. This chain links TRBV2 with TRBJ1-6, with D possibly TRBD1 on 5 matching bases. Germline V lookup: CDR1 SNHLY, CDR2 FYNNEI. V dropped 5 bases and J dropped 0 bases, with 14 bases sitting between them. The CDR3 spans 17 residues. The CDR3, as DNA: TGTGCCAGCAGTCCTCGACAGACCAGCTCCTATAATTCACCCCTCCACTTT. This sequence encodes CASSPRQTSSYNSPLHF.

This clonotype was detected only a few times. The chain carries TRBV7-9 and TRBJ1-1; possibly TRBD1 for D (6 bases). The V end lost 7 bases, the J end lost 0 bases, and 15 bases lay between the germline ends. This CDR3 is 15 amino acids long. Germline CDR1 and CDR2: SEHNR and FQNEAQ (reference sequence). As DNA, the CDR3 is TGTGCCAGCACTATGACCGGGACATTGAACACTGAAGCTTTCTTT. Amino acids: CASTMTGTLNTEAFF.

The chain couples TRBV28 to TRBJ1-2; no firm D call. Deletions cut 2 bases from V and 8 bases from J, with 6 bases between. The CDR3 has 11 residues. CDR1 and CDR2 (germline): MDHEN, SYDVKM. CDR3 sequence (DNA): TGTGCCAGCAGTTTACCGTCGGGCTACACCTTC. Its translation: CASSLPSGYTF.

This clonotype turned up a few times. Written as DNA, the CDR3 is TGCAGCGTTGGCTGGGGTGAACTCCAGGAGACCCAGTACTTC. It yields the protein CSVGWGELQETQYF. The chain joins TRBV29-1 to TRBJ2-5, with D unclear. The CDR3 extends over 14 amino acids. The germline CDR1 and CDR2 sequences are SQVTM and ANQGSEA. The V gene lost 4 bases and the J gene lost 5 bases, with 17 bases spanning the gap.

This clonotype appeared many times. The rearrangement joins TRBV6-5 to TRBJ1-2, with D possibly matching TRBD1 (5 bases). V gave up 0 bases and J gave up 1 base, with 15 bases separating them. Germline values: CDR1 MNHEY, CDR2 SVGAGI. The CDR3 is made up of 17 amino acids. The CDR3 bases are TGTGCCAGCAGTTACTCGATCGCAGGGCCCCATAACTATGGCTACACCTTC. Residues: CASSYSIAGPHNYGYTF.

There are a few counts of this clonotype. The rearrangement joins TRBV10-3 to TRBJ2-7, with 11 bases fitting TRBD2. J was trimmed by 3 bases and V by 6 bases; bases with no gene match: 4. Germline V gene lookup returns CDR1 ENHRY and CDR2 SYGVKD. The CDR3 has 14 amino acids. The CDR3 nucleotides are TGTGCCATCAGACGGACTAGCGGGCACTACGAGCAGTACTTC. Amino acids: CAIRRTSGHYEQYF.

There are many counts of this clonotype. DNA for the CDR3: TGTGCCATCAGTGAAGGGTGGGGCACTAACTATGGCTACACCTTC. As protein: CAISEGWGTNYGYTF. The V and J genes are TRBV10-3 and TRBJ1-2, with D possibly TRBD1 on 5 matching bases. This CDR3 comprises 15 residues. Between the trimmed V and J ends, which lost 3 bases and 0 bases, there was a span of 11 bases. Germline V gene data show CDR1 as ENHRY and CDR2 as SYGVKD.

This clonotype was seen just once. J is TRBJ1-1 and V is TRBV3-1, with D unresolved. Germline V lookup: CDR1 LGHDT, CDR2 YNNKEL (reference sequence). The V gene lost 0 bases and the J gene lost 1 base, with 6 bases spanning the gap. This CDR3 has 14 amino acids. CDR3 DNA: TGTGCCAGCAGCCAAGACAAGAGGAACACTGAAGCTTTCTTT. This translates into CASSQDKRNTEAFF.